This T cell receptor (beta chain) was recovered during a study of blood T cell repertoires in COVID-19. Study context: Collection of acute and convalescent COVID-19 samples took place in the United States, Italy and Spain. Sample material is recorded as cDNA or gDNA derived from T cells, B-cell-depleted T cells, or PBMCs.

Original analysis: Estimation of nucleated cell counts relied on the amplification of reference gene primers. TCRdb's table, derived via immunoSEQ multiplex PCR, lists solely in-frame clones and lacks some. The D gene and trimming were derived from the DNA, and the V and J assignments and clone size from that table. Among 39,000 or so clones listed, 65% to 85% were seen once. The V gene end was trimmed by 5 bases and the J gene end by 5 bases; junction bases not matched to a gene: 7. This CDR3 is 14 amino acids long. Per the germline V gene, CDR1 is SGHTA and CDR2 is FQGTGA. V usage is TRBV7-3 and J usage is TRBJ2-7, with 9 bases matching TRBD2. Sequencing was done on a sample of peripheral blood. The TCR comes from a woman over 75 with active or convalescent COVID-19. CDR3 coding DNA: TGTGCCAGCAGCCCTGGACTAGCGCCGAACGAGCAGTACTTC. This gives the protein CASSPGLAPNEQYF.